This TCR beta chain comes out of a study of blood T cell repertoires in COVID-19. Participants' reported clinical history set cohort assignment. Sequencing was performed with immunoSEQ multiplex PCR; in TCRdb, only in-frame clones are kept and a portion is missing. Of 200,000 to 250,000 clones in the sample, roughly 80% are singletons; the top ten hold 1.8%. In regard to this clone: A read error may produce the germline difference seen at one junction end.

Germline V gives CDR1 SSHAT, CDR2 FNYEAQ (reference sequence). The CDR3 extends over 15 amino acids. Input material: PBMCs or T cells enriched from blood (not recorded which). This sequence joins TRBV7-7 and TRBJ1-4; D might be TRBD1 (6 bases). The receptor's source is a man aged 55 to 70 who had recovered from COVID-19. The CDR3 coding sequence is TGTGCTAGCAGCTTAGGGACAAAGGGTAATGAAAAACTGTTTTTT. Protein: CASSLGTKGNEKLFF.